This section outlines one T cell receptor beta chain sequence together with its context. V trimming: 2 bases; J trimming: 1 base; junction bases outside the gene matches: 12. This CDR3 comprises 18 residues. CDR1 MNHEY and CDR2 SMNVEV come from the germline V gene (reference sequence). Measured with immunoSEQ multiplex PCR; TCRdb has only the in-frame clones, and not every one. The sample has about 74,000 clones, approximately 88% seen once. This sample stems from a study of blood T cell repertoires in COVID-19. This chain uses TRBV27 with TRBJ2-7; 9 bases match TRBD2. The clonotype originates from a woman of 80 years or more with acute or convalescent COVID-19. Sample: peripheral blood. The CDR3 loop reads CASSLEGRSSGSSYEQYF. The CDR3 bases are TGTGCCAGCAGTTTAGAGGGTAGGAGTAGCGGGAGTTCCTACGAGCAGTACTTC.